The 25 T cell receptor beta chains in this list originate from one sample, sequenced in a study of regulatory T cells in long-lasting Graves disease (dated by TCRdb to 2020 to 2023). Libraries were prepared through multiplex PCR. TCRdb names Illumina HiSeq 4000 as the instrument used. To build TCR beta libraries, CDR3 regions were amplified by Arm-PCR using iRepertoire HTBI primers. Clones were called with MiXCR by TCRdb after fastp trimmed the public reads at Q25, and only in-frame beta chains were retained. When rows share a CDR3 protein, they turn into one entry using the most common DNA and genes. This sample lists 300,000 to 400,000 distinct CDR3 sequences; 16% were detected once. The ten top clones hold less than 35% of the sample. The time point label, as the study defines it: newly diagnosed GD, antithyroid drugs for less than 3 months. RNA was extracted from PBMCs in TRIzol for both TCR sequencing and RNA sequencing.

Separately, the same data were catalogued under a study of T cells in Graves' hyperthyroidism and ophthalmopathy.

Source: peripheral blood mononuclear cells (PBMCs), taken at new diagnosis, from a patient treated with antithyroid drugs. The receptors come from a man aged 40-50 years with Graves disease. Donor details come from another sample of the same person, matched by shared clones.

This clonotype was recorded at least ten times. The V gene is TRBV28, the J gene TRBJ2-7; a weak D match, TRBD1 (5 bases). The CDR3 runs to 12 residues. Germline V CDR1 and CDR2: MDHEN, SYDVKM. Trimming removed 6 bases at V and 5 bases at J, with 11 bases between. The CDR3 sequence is CASSQVRDEQYF. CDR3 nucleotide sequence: TGTGCCAGCAGCCAGGTCAGGGACGAGCAGTACTTC.

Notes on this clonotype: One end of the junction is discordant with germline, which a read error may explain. The CDR3 here is CASSFYGKQPQHF. The DNA of the CDR3 is TGTGCCAGCAGTTTTTATGGCAAACAGCCCCAGCATTTT. The gene calls are TRBV2 and TRBJ1-5; D is unresolved. This CDR3 has 13 residues. The germline gives CDR1 SNHLY, CDR2 FYNNEI.

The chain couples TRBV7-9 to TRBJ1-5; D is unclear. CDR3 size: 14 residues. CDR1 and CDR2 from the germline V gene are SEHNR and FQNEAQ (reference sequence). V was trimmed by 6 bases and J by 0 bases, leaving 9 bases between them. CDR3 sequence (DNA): TGTGCCAGCAGTAGTGACATTAGCAATCAGCCCCAGCATTTT. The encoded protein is CASSSDISNQPQHF. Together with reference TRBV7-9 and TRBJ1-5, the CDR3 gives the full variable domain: DTGVSQNPRHKITKRGQNVTFRCDPISEHNRLYWYRQTLGQGPEFLTYFQNEAQLEKSRLLSDRFSAERPKGSFSTLEIQRTEQGDSAMYLCASSSDISNQPQHFGDGTRLSIL.

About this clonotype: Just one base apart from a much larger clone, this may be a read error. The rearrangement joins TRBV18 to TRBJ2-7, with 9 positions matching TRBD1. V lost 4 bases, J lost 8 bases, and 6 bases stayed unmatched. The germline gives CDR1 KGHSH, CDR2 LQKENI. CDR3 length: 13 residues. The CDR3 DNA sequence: TGTGCCAGCTCACGGGACAGGGAGGACAAGCAGTACTTC. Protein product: CASSRDREDKQYF.

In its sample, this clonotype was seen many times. CDR3 sequence (DNA): TGCGCCAGCAGCCCCCGTTGGGGCGGGGGTTCACCCCTCCACTTT. It translates to CASSPRWGGGSPLHF. The chain has TRBV5-1 and TRBJ1-6, with D possibly being TRBD1 (5 bases). V was shortened by 4 bases and J by 9 bases, with 17 bases between the two germline ends. This CDR3 comprises 15 residues. Germline V gene sequence: CDR1 SGHRS, CDR2 YFSETQ.

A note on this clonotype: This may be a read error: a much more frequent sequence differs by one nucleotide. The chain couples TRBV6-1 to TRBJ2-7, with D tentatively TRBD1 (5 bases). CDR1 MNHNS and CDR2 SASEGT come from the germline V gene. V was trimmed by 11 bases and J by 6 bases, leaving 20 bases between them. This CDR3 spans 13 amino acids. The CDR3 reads CAGEVRDGGEQYF. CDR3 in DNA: TGTGCCGGAGAGGTCAGGGATGGTGGCGAGCAGTACTTC.

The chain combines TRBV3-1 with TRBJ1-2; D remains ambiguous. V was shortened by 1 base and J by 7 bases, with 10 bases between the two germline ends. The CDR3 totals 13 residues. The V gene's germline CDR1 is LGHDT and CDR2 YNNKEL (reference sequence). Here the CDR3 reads CASSQVSGFGYTF. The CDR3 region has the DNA TGTGCCAGCAGCCAAGTTTCAGGATTTGGCTACACCTTC. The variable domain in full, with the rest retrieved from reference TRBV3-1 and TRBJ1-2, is DTAVSQTPKYLVTQMGNDKSIKCEQNLGHDTMYWYKQDSKKFLKIMFSYNNKELIINETVPNRFSPKSPDKAHLNLHINSLELGDSAVYFCASSQVSGFGYTFGSGTRLTVV.

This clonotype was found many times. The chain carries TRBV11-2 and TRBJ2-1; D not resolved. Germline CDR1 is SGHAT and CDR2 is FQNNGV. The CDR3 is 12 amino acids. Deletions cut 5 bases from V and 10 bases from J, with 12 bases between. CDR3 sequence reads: CASSLTSTEQFF. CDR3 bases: TGTGCCAGCAGCCTTACATCGACAGAGCAGTTCTTC.

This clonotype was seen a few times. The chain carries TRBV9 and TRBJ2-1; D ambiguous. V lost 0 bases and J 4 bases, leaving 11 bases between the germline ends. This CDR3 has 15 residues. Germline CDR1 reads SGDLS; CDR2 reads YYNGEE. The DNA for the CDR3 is TGTGCCAGCAGCGTAGACCATCAACCTTACAATGAGCAGTTCTTC. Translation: CASSVDHQPYNEQFF. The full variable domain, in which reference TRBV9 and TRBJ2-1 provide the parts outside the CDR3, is DSGVTQTPKHLITATGQRVTLRCSPRSGDLSVYWYQQSLDQGLQFLIQYYNGEERAKGNILERFSAQQFPDLHSELNLSSLELGDSALYFCASSVDHQPYNEQFFGPGTRLTVL.

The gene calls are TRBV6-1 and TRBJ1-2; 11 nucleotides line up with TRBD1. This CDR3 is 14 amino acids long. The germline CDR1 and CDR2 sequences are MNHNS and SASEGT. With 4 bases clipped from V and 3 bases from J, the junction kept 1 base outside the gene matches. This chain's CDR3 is CASSGGQGDYGYTF. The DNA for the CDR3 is TGTGCCAGCAGTGGGGGACAGGGGGACTATGGCTACACCTTC.

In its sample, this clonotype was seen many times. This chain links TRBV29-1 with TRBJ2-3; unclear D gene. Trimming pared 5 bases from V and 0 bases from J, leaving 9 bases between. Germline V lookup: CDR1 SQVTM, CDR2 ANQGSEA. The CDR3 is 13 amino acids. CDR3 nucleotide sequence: TGCAGCGTTCAAGCCTGGAGCACAGATACGCAGTATTTT. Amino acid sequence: CSVQAWSTDTQYF.

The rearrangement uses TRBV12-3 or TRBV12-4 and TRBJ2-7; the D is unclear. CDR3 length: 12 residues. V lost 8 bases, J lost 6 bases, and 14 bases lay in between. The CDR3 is CASGVLWGEQYF. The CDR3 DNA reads TGTGCCAGCGGGGTTCTGTGGGGCGAGCAGTACTTC.

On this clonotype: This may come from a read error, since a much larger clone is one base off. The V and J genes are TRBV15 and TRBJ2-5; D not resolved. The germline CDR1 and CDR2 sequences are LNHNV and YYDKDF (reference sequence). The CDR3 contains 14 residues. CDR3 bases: TGTGCCACCAGCGGAGATTTTAAGCAAGAGACCCAGTACTTC. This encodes CATSGDFKQETQYF.

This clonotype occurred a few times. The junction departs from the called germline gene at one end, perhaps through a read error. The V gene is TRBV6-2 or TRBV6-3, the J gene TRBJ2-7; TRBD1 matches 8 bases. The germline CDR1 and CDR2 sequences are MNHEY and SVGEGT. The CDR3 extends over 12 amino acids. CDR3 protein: CASSYWGQDKHF. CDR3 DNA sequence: TGTGCCAGCAGTTACTGGGGACAGGATAAACACTTC.

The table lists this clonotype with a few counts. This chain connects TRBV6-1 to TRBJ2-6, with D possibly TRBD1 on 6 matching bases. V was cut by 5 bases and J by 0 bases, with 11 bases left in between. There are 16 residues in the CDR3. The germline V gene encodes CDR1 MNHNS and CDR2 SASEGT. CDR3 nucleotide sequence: TGTGCCAGCAGTCCGACAGGACGCTCTGGGGCCAACGTCCTGACTTTC. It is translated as CASSPTGRSGANVLTF.

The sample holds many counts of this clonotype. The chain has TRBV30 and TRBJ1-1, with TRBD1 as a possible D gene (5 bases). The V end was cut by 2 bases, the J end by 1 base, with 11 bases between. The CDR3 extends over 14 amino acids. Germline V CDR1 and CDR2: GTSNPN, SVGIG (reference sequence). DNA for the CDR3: TGTGCCTGGAGTTATTGGGGGAGGAACACTGAAGCTTTCTTT. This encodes CAWSYWGRNTEAFF.

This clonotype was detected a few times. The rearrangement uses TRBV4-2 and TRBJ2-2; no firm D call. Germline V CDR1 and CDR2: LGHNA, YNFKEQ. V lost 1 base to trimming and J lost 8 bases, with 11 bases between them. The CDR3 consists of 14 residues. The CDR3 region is CASSQVLETGELFF. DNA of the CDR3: TGTGCCAGCAGCCAAGTATTAGAGACAGGGGAGCTGTTTTTT.

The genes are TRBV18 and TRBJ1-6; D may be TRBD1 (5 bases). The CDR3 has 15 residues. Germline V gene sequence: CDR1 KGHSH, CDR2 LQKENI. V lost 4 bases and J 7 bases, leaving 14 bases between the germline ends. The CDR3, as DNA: TGTGCCAGCTCACTCTCCGGGACGATCAATTCACCCCTCCACTTT. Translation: CASSLSGTINSPLHF.

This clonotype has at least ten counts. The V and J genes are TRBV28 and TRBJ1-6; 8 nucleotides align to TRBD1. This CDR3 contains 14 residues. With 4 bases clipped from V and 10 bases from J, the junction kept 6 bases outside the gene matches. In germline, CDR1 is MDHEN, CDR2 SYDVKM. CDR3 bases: TGTGCCAGCAGTTACGGACAGGGTCAATCACCCCTCCACTTT. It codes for CASSYGQGQSPLHF.

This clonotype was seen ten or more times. This CDR3 reads CASSVGRQAFF. The CDR3 nucleotides are TGTGCCAGTTCAGTTGGCCGTCAAGCTTTCTTT. The V and J genes are TRBV25-1 and TRBJ1-1; D gene uncertain. This CDR3 has 11 amino acids. From germline, CDR1 is MGHDK and CDR2 SYGVNS. V was trimmed by 9 bases and J by 9 bases, leaving 14 bases between them.

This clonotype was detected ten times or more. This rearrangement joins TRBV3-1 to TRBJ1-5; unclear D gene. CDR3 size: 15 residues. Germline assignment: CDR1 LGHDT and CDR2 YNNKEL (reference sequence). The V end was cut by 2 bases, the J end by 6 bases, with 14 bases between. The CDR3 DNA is TGTGCCAGCAGCCAATATGTAGGGTCAGGTCAGCCCCAGCATTTT. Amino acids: CASSQYVGSGQPQHF.

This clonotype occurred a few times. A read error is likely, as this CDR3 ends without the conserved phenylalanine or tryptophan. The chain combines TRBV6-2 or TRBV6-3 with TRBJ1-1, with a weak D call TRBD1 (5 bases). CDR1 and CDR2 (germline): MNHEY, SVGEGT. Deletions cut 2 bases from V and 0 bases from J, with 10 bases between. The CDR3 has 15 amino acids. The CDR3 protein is CASSYASGLNTEAFL. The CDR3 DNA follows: TGTGCCAGCAGTTACGCATCGGGACTGAACACTGAAGCTTTCCTT.

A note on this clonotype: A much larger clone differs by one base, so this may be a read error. This chain's CDR3 is CASSSMGGAGGEPQYF. The DNA for the CDR3 is TGTGCCAGCAGTTCAATGGGGGGGGCAGGAGGGGAGCCCCAGTACTTC. This chain connects TRBV27 to TRBJ2-5, with a tentative D call TRBD2 (7 bases). Trimming pared 4 bases from V and 9 bases from J, leaving 24 bases between. There are 16 residues in the CDR3. Germline CDR1 and CDR2: MNHEY and SMNVEV (reference sequence).

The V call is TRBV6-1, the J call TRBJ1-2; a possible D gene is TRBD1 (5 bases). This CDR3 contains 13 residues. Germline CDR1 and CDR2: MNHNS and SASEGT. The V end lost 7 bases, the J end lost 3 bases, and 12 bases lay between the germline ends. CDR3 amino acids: CASTSGQYYGYTF. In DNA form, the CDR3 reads TGTGCCAGCACCTCAGGGCAATACTATGGCTACACCTTC.

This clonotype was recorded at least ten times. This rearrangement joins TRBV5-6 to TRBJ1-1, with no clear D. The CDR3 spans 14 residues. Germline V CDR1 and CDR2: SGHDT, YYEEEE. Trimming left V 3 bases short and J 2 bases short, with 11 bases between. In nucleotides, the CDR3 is TGTGCCAGCAGCTCCTTTGACTTAAACACTGAAGCTTTCTTT. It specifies CASSSFDLNTEAFF. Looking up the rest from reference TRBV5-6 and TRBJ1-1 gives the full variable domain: DAGVTQSPTHLIKTRGQQVTLRCSPKSGHDTVSWYQQALGQGPQFIFQYYEEEERQRGNFPDRFSGHQFPNYSSELNVNALLLGDSALYLCASSSFDLNTEAFFGQGTRLTVV.